This T cell receptor (beta chain) was found in a study of blood T cell repertoires in COVID-19. Here immunoSEQ multiplex PCR was the method, and the copy in TCRdb shows in-frame clones only, minus some. The sample consists of roughly 270,000 clones, 82% of them appearing once. V gave up 11 bases and J gave up 3 bases; unmatched junction bases: 10. This CDR3 is built from 13 residues. Germline V gene data show CDR1 as LNHDA and CDR2 as SQIVND (reference sequence). The sequencing sample was made of PBMCs or T cells enriched from blood (not recorded which). The source of this sequence is a man aged 40-50 years who had been exposed to COVID-19. This chain connects TRBV19 to TRBJ2-7; 7 bases match TRBD2. The CDR3 sequence: CASTGGGGYEQYF. The CDR3 coding sequence is TGTGCCTCCACGGGGGGAGGAGGCTACGAGCAGTACTTC.